Shown below are 29 T cell receptor beta chains from a single sample sequenced in a study of blood T cell repertoires in COVID-19. Sequencing used immunoSEQ multiplex PCR; TCRdb keeps in-frame clones, though not all of them. The data show under 130,000 clones, 80% to 90% seen once. Sequenced material: peripheral blood. The receptor set was obtained from a human donor in a cohort sampled during active COVID-19.

This clone was seen a few times. The chain links TRBV29-1 to TRBJ1-1; 10 nucleotides match TRBD1. Germline V gene sequence: CDR1 SQVTM, CDR2 ANQGSEA. The CDR3 is 17 residues long. V lost 6 bases, J lost 0 bases, and 13 bases stayed unmatched. The CDR3 coding sequence is TGCAGCGTGGGGGATGGGGGACAGGGGCCCCTGAACACTGAAGCTTTCTTT. This sequence encodes CSVGDGGQGPLNTEAFF.

CDR3 region: CASSQKTGDNSPLHF. As DNA, the CDR3 is TGTGCCAGCAGCCAAAAGACAGGGGATAATTCACCCCTCCACTTT. The chain links TRBV7-3 to TRBJ1-6; 8 bases match TRBD1. Trimming took 5 bases from V and 5 from J; bases not matched to a gene: 5. This CDR3 spans 15 amino acids. Germline V lookup: CDR1 SGHTA, CDR2 FQGTGA.

The chain combines TRBV3-1 (or the pseudogene TRBV3-2) with TRBJ1-3, with D unresolved. The V end lost 3 bases, the J end lost 4 bases, and 10 bases lay between the germline ends. CDR1 and CDR2 from the germline V gene are LGHDT and YNNKEL (reference sequence). This CDR3 spans 14 amino acids. The CDR3 loop is CASSQGVWGNTIYF. The CDR3 region has the DNA TGTGCCAGCAGCCAGGGAGTATGGGGAAACACCATATATTTT.

In DNA, the CDR3 is TGTGCCAGTAGTATAACGGGGGGGTTTTCTGAAGCTTTCTTT. Its protein product is CASSITGGFSEAFF. V gene TRBV19 combines with J gene TRBJ1-1; tentatively, D is TRBD1 (5 bases). Germline CDR1 and CDR2: LNHDA and SQIVND (reference sequence). This CDR3 has 14 residues. The V and J ends lost 2 bases and 6 bases respectively, with 13 bases between them.

In its sample, this clone was seen once. The CDR3 sequence is CASSFGTGGTEAFF. The CDR3 region has the DNA TGTGCCAGCAGCTTTGGGACAGGGGGCACTGAAGCTTTCTTT. The chain employs TRBV7-8 and TRBJ1-1, with 11 nucleotides matching TRBD1. The germline V gene has CDR1 SGHVS and CDR2 FQNEAQ. CDR3 size: 14 residues. J gave up 4 bases and V 3 bases, and 1 base lay outside the gene matches.

The V and J genes are TRBV19 and TRBJ2-2; perhaps TRBD2 as D (6 bases). V was cut by 6 bases and J by 6 bases, with 8 bases left in between. Looked up from germline, CDR1 is LNHDA and CDR2 is SQIVND (reference sequence). This CDR3 region has 12 residues. The CDR3 loop reads CASRSGAGELFF. The CDR3 DNA reads TGTGCCAGTAGGTCGGGGGCCGGGGAGCTGTTTTTT.

DNA of the CDR3: TGTGCCAGCAGTTTATCAGTAGGGGCCAACTTAAACTATGGCTACACCTTC. This translates into CASSLSVGANLNYGYTF. The genes are TRBV27 and TRBJ1-2; D may be TRBD1 (5 bases). The V and J ends lost 0 bases and 2 bases respectively, with 16 bases between them. Germline CDR1 is MNHEY and CDR2 is SMNVEV (reference sequence). The CDR3 totals 17 residues.

V gene TRBV6-1 combines with J gene TRBJ1-2, with 10 bases fitting TRBD1. Germline V gives CDR1 MNHNS, CDR2 SASEGT. CDR3 length equals 14 residues. The junction had 6 bases not matched to a gene; V was cut back by 3 bases and J by 8 bases. The DNA of the CDR3 is TGTGCCAGCAGTGATCATGGACAGGGGGTGGGCTACACCTTC. The encoded protein is CASSDHGQGVGYTF.

The rearrangement uses TRBV2 and TRBJ2-3; D is perhaps TRBD2 (7 bases). Trimming took off 8 bases at V and 2 bases at J, with 17 bases between the two ends. Germline CDR1 and CDR2: SNHLY and FYNNEI. CDR3 length: 15 amino acids. CDR3 protein: CASGGGGPFTDTQYF. The CDR3, as DNA: TGTGCCAGCGGGGGAGGGGGTCCGTTCACAGATACGCAGTATTTT.

V usage is TRBV4-3 and J usage is TRBJ2-7; 12 bases align to TRBD2. Trimming at V came to 1 base and at J to 0 bases, leaving 1 base not matched to a gene. Germline CDR1 reads LGHNA; CDR2 reads YSLEER. The CDR3 runs 16 residues. The CDR3 here is CASSQGLAGVSYEQYF. The CDR3 DNA follows: TGCGCCAGCAGCCAAGGACTAGCGGGAGTCTCCTACGAGCAGTACTTC.

The rearrangement uses TRBV11-2 and TRBJ1-1; 11 bases are a match to TRBD1. The CDR3 runs to 14 residues. J gave up 8 bases and V 5 bases, and 7 bases lay outside the gene matches. Germline CDR1 is SGHAT and CDR2 is FQNNGV. CDR3 nucleotides: TGTGCCAGCAGCGTGGGACAGGGGGAGTCCGAAGCTTTCTTT. Its translation is CASSVGQGESEAFF.

The V gene is TRBV10-2, the J gene TRBJ2-5; TRBD2 agrees at 11 bases. The germline V gene has CDR1 WSHSY and CDR2 SAAADI. CDR3 size: 17 residues. V trimming: 4 bases; J trimming: 0 bases; junction bases outside the gene matches: 7. CDR3 in amino acids: CASSVSTSGVYQETQYF. The DNA of the CDR3 is TGCGCCAGCAGTGTTTCGACTAGCGGGGTTTACCAAGAGACCCAGTACTTC.

V and J are TRBV29-1 and TRBJ1-4; TRBD1 matches 9 bases. The CDR3 is 15 residues long. J was trimmed by 8 bases and V by 6 bases; bases with no gene match: 13. Looked up from germline, CDR1 is SQVTM and CDR2 is ANQGSEA. DNA for the CDR3: TGCAGCGTAATCCTACAGGGGGCATATCGAGAAAAACTGTTTTTT. Protein: CSVILQGAYREKLFF.

This rearrangement joins TRBV28 to TRBJ1-1; 12 bases agree with TRBD1. Germline V lookup: CDR1 MDHEN, CDR2 SYDVKM. CDR3 length: 17 amino acids. With V trimmed by 5 bases and J by 1 base, 8 bases remained unmatched. CDR3 in amino acids: CASSRRGQGARNTEAFF. The CDR3 DNA follows: TGTGCCAGCAGTCGCCGGGGACAGGGGGCGCGGAACACTGAAGCTTTCTTT.

The V and J genes are TRBV2 and TRBJ2-1; TRBD1 aligns across 7 bases. The CDR3 contains 12 residues. With V trimmed by 6 bases and J by 4 bases, 0 bases remained unmatched. Germline V gene lookup returns CDR1 SNHLY and CDR2 FYNNEI. The CDR3 bases are TGTGCCAGCAGGGGACAGTACAATGAGCAGTTCTTC. Its translation is CASRGQYNEQFF. Using reference TRBV2 and TRBJ2-1 for the parts outside the CDR3, the full variable domain is EPEVTQTPSHQVTQMGQEVILRCVPISNHLYFYWYRQILGQKVEFLVSFYNNEISEKSEIFDDQFSVERPDGSNFTLKIRSTKLEDSAMYFCASRGQYNEQFFGPGTRLTVL.

The chain has TRBV24-1 and TRBJ2-1; D perhaps matches TRBD2 (7 bases). From germline, CDR1 is KGHDR and CDR2 SFDVKD. V lost 5 bases to trimming and J lost 4 bases, with 20 bases between them. CDR3 length: 17 residues. The CDR3 coding sequence is TGTGCCACCAGTGGGACGGCGGGGGCGCCCCATTACAATGAGCAGTTCTTC. Translating it yields CATSGTAGAPHYNEQFF.

A word on this clone: The same CDR3 can be traced to other DNA sequences in this sample. V is TRBV9 and J is TRBJ2-7; 9 nucleotides agree with TRBD1. This CDR3 is 14 amino acids long. From germline, CDR1 is SGDLS and CDR2 YYNGEE. V was pared by 3 bases and J by 2 bases, with 3 bases of the junction left unmatched. CDR3 bases: TGTGCCAGCAGCGGAGGACAGGGGCCCTACGAGCAGTACTTC. This translates into CASSGGQGPYEQYF.

This rearrangement joins TRBV19 to TRBJ1-4; D is unresolved. Deletions cut 5 bases from V and 7 bases from J, with 8 bases between. The CDR3 spans 12 residues. From germline, CDR1 is LNHDA and CDR2 SQIVND (reference sequence). The CDR3 DNA is TGTGCCAGTAGTCCCCTCGGTGAAAAACTGTTTTTT. It encodes CASSPLGEKLFF.

This CDR3 reads CASSQDPRELNEQFF. For the CDR3, the DNA is TGTGCCAGCAGCCAAGATCCGAGGGAGCTGAATGAGCAGTTCTTC. The rearrangement links TRBV4-2 to TRBJ2-1, with TRBD2 as a possible D gene (5 bases). The germline V gene has CDR1 LGHNA and CDR2 YNFKEQ. The V gene lost 0 bases and the J gene lost 7 bases, with 13 bases spanning the gap. This CDR3 has 15 amino acids.

CDR3 protein: CASSLDGGGFNEQFF. CDR3 in DNA: TGTGCCAGCAGCTTAGATGGGGGGGGCTTCAATGAGCAGTTCTTC. The chain is built from TRBV7-7 and TRBJ2-1, with TRBD2 as a possible D gene (7 bases). Germline lookup yields CDR1 SSHAT and CDR2 FNYEAQ (reference sequence). The CDR3 consists of 15 residues. Trimming pared 1 base from V and 6 bases from J, leaving 13 bases between.

The chain uses TRBV30 and TRBJ1-4, with D maybe TRBD1 (5 bases). V was clipped by 2 bases and J by 8 bases, with 12 bases between them. In germline, CDR1 is GTSNPN, CDR2 SVGIG (reference sequence). The CDR3 has 13 amino acids. The CDR3 is CAWSFLGGEKLFF. In nucleotides, the CDR3 is TGTGCCTGGAGTTTTCTCGGGGGGGAAAAACTGTTTTTT.

CDR3 sequence: CASTHGGGYEQYF. CDR3 nucleotide sequence: TGTGCCAGCACCCATGGCGGCGGGTACGAGCAGTACTTC. The chain recombines TRBV7-2 with TRBJ2-7; D might be TRBD2 (5 bases). Trimming stripped 7 bases from V and 4 bases from J, with 14 bases between. Germline V gene data show CDR1 as SGHTA and CDR2 as FQGNSA. This CDR3 comprises 13 residues.

This chain uses TRBV15 with TRBJ1-1, with TRBD1 matching over 8 bases. Germline V CDR1 and CDR2: LNHNV, YYDKDF (reference sequence). V lost 2 bases to trimming and J lost 1 base; unmatched junction nucleotides: 6. CDR3 length: 16 amino acids. Here the CDR3 DNA reads TGTGCCACCAGCAGAAGATTCGGACAGGGGAACACTGAAGCTTTCTTT. Translated: CATSRRFGQGNTEAFF.

The chain uses TRBV7-6 and TRBJ2-7; the match to TRBD1 covers 8 bases. Germline CDR1 SGHVS, CDR2 FNYEAQ. V shed 1 base and J 12 bases; nucleotides not matched to a gene: 11. The CDR3 spans 14 residues. CDR3 in amino acids: CASSLEAGGGAVYF. The CDR3 nucleotides are TGTGCCAGCAGCTTAGAGGCAGGGGGCGGTGCCGTGTACTTC.

J is TRBJ1-2 and V is TRBV12-3 or TRBV12-4; possibly TRBD1 for D (5 bases). CDR3 length: 11 residues. Trimming pared 10 bases from V and 8 bases from J, leaving 14 bases between. The CDR3 bases are TGTGCCACCAAAGGGGAATGGGGCTACACCTTC. This translates into CATKGEWGYTF.

The CDR3, as DNA: TGTGCCTTCCAGGGCCCAGATACGCAGTATTTT. Translation: CAFQGPDTQYF. The chain uses TRBV30 and TRBJ2-3; weak D call: TRBD1 (5 bases). V was clipped by 7 bases and J by 4 bases, with 9 bases between them. This CDR3 has 11 residues. Germline CDR1 is GTSNPN and CDR2 is SVGIG (reference sequence).

The count of this clone is one. V usage is TRBV9 and J usage is TRBJ1-2; a possible D gene is TRBD1 (6 bases). This CDR3 contains 17 residues. Between the trimmed V and J ends, which lost 0 bases and 0 bases, there was a span of 15 bases. Germline lookup yields CDR1 SGDLS and CDR2 YYNGEE. In DNA form, the CDR3 reads TGTGCCAGCAGCGTAGAGGCTGGATACAGGGCTAACTATGGCTACACCTTC. Protein product: CASSVEAGYRANYGYTF.

The chain recombines TRBV18 with TRBJ1-1; TRBD1 matches 8 bases. V was pared by 6 bases and J by 6 bases, with 9 bases of the junction left unmatched. Germline CDR1 KGHSH, CDR2 LQKENI. The CDR3 loop spans 14 amino acids. CDR3: CASSSGGQDSEAFF. The CDR3 DNA sequence: TGTGCCAGCTCCTCGGGGGGACAGGACTCTGAAGCTTTCTTT.

V and J are TRBV19 and TRBJ1-6; 9 bases are a match to TRBD1. Germline V CDR1 and CDR2: LNHDA, SQIVND (reference sequence). The CDR3 covers 15 residues. V was pared by 7 bases and J by 6 bases, with 7 bases of the junction left unmatched. In nucleotides, the CDR3 is TGTGCCAGTACCTCAGAGGACAGGGGTAATTCACCCCTCCACTTT. Protein sequence: CASTSEDRGNSPLHF.